The 24 T cell receptor beta chains presented below share a single source sample, sequenced in a study of cytomegalovirus exposure and HLA in healthy donors. Vbeta (60) and Jbeta (13) primers were used in the PCR. Measured with immunoSEQ multiplex PCR; TCRdb has only the in-frame clones, and not every one. The repertoire holds approximately 130,000 clones, with more than 80% as singletons. Sequencing was done on a sample of PBMCs. The receptor source for this set is a man aged 40-55 years in good health and CMV-seronegative.

This sequence joins TRBV18 and TRBJ1-3; 7 nucleotides align to TRBD1. J was trimmed by 4 bases and V by 3 bases; bases with no gene match: 9. Germline V CDR1 and CDR2: KGHSH, LQKENI. The CDR3 has 16 residues. This chain's CDR3 is CASSPGIGGRGNTIYF. The CDR3, as DNA: TGTGCCAGCTCACCCGGTATAGGGGGCCGCGGAAACACCATATATTTT.

This chain joins TRBV9 and TRBJ1-3, with TRBD1 matching 12 bases. V was clipped by 0 bases and J by 0 bases; unmatched bases: 1. Germline V gives CDR1 SGDLS, CDR2 YYNGEE. CDR3 length: 17 residues. In nucleotides, the CDR3 is TGTGCCAGCAGCGTAGAGGGACAGGGGGCCTCTGGAAACACCATATATTTT. Its protein product is CASSVEGQGASGNTIYF.

The J gene is TRBJ2-7, the V gene TRBV28; 7 nucleotides line up with TRBD2. The CDR3 spans 12 residues. The V segment lost 6 bases and the J segment 6 bases; nucleotides outside the gene matches: 5. Germline CDR1 MDHEN, CDR2 SYDVKM. Here the CDR3 reads CASSETSREQYF. The CDR3 nucleotides are TGTGCCAGCAGCGAGACTAGCCGCGAGCAGTACTTC.

The chain has TRBV6-1 and TRBJ1-2; the D gene is possibly TRBD1 (6 bases). This CDR3 contains 13 residues. The germline V gene has CDR1 MNHNS and CDR2 SASEGT. V was pared by 3 bases and J by 5 bases, with 10 bases between. This CDR3 reads CASSDGTLYGYTF. The CDR3 nucleotides read TGTGCCAGCAGTGATGGGACACTATATGGCTACACCTTC.

V usage is TRBV9 and J usage is TRBJ2-7; TRBD2 matches 7 bases. There are 15 residues in the CDR3. Unmatched junction bases numbered 9, after V lost 2 bases and J lost 4 bases. Per the germline V gene, CDR1 is SGDLS and CDR2 is YYNGEE. The CDR3 region is CASSVGASGEYEQYF. In DNA, the CDR3 is TGTGCCAGCAGCGTCGGGGCTAGCGGAGAGTACGAGCAGTACTTC.

The chain couples TRBV4-3 to TRBJ2-3, with D possibly TRBD2 on 5 matching bases. V lost 7 bases and J 4 bases, leaving 18 bases between the germline ends. Germline values: CDR1 LGHNA, CDR2 YSLEER. The CDR3 is 15 amino acids. The CDR3 DNA sequence: TGCGCCAGCAAGGACCGACTATCGAGACCAGATACGCAGTATTTT. Its protein is CASKDRLSRPDTQYF.

The J gene is TRBJ1-3, the V gene TRBV19, with D possibly TRBD1 on 5 matching bases. The CDR3 is made up of 14 amino acids. V gave up 3 bases and J gave up 2 bases, with 8 bases separating them. Germline CDR1 LNHDA, CDR2 SQIVND (reference sequence). CDR3 in DNA: TGTGCCAGTAGTATCAGGGCCACTGGAAACACCATATATTTT. Translating gives CASSIRATGNTIYF.

This clone has more than one count but fewer than ten. The J gene is TRBJ1-1, the V gene TRBV7-9; D not certain. CDR1 and CDR2 from the germline V gene are SEHNR and FQNEAQ (reference sequence). V gave up 4 bases and J gave up 6 bases, with 9 bases separating them. The CDR3 has 12 residues. This CDR3 reads CASSSSTAEAFF. For the CDR3, the DNA is TGTGCCAGCAGCTCCTCAACAGCTGAAGCTTTCTTT.

This chain joins TRBV20-1 and TRBJ2-1, with 7 bases aligning to TRBD2. CDR1 is DFQATT, CDR2 SNEGSKA, per germline (reference sequence). Trimming took 0 bases from V and 15 from J; bases not matched to a gene: 5. CDR3 length equals 11 residues. The CDR3 sequence is CSARERELPFF. The CDR3 bases are TGCAGTGCTAGAGAGCGGGAGTTGCCGTTCTTC.

The genes are TRBV29-1 and TRBJ2-7, with TRBD1 matching 10 bases. Germline V CDR1 and CDR2: SQVTM, ANQGSEA. Trimming at V came to 7 bases and at J to 3 bases, leaving 9 bases not matched to a gene. The CDR3 is 14 residues long. The CDR3 here is CSGPGTGAFYEQYF. DNA for the CDR3: TGCAGCGGCCCGGGGACAGGGGCTTTCTACGAGCAGTACTTC.

The V call is TRBV6-5, the J call TRBJ1-2, with D perhaps TRBD1 (5 bases). Per germline, CDR1 MNHEY and CDR2 SVGAGI. This CDR3 spans 12 amino acids. With 6 bases removed from V and 4 bases from J, the gap between germline ends came to 9 bases. The CDR3 DNA reads as TGTGCCAGCAGGGGGGGGGTCTATGGCTACACCTTC. Its translation is CASRGGVYGYTF.

This chain connects TRBV5-1 to TRBJ2-3; tentatively, D is TRBD2 (6 bases). V was shortened by 1 base and J by 8 bases, with 14 bases between the two germline ends. There are 14 residues in the CDR3. Germline V gives CDR1 SGHRS, CDR2 YFSETQ. The CDR3 protein is CASSLMGEEGTQYF. The CDR3 DNA is TGCGCCAGCAGCTTGATGGGGGAGGAGGGTACGCAGTATTTT.

The V and J genes are TRBV6-5 and TRBJ2-7; 8 bases line up with TRBD1. Trimming cost V 7 bases and J 2 bases; bases outside gene matches: 4. The CDR3 has 13 amino acids. Germline assignment: CDR1 MNHEY and CDR2 SVGAGI. In DNA form, the CDR3 reads TGTGCCAGCATCGGGACAGGTACCTACGAGCAGTACTTC. Its translation: CASIGTGTYEQYF.

For the CDR3, the DNA is TGTGCCAGCTCACCATTCGATTATGGGACAGGGGGATCCTACGAGCAGTACTTC. Protein product: CASSPFDYGTGGSYEQYF. J is TRBJ2-7 and V is TRBV18; 11 bases map to TRBD1. The CDR3 is 18 amino acids. V lost 2 bases and J lost 1; bases outside the gene matches: 10. Germline assignment: CDR1 KGHSH and CDR2 LQKENI.

CDR3 coding DNA: TGTGCCTGGGGGGAGGGTGAAAAACTGTTTTTT. This encodes CAWGEGEKLFF. The V gene is TRBV30, the J gene TRBJ1-4; D is uncertain. The CDR3 loop spans 11 amino acids. Looked up from germline, CDR1 is GTSNPN and CDR2 is SVGIG (reference sequence). V lost 5 bases and J lost 7, with 8 bases in between.

This sequence joins TRBV4-1 and TRBJ2-1; 8 nucleotides align to TRBD2. Germline V lookup: CDR1 MGHRA, CDR2 YSYEKL. V dropped 2 bases and J dropped 8; count of bases not matched to a gene: 17. CDR3 size: 18 residues. The CDR3 loop is CASSQLPGGGTRFHEQFF. The DNA for the CDR3 is TGCGCCAGCAGCCAACTCCCCGGCGGGGGGACTAGGTTTCATGAGCAGTTCTTC.

The sample holds a few counts of this clone. The chain joins TRBV29-1 to TRBJ2-5, with 11 nucleotides matching TRBD2. With V trimmed by 0 bases and J by 4 bases, 7 bases remained unmatched. Germline-derived CDR1 and CDR2 are SQVTM and ANQGSEA. There are 16 residues in the CDR3. Here the CDR3 reads CSVEDLTSGSPETQYF. The CDR3 region has the DNA TGCAGCGTTGAAGATCTAACTAGCGGGAGTCCAGAGACCCAGTACTTC.

The chain couples TRBV4-1 to TRBJ2-5, with D possibly being TRBD1 (5 bases). V gave up 8 bases and J gave up 3 bases, with 16 bases separating them. Germline CDR1 reads MGHRA; CDR2 reads YSYEKL. The CDR3 length is 14 residues. The CDR3 DNA reads TGCGCCAGCTCAGTAGGGGAAGGGGAAGAGACCCAGTACTTC. This codes for CASSVGEGEETQYF.

The chain combines TRBV27 with TRBJ2-5; 9 nucleotides agree with TRBD2. The trim removed 5 bases at V and 3 bases at J, leaving 7 bases unmatched. Germline-derived CDR1 and CDR2 are MNHEY and SMNVEV (reference sequence). The CDR3 sequence is 15 residues long. The CDR3 DNA reads TGTGCCAGCAGTGACCGGGGACTAGCTGAAGAGACCCAGTACTTC. Translation: CASSDRGLAEETQYF.

This chain links TRBV6-4 with TRBJ2-3; D is undetermined. V lost 4 bases to trimming and J lost 3 bases, with 8 bases between them. Germline V CDR1 and CDR2: MRHNA, SNTAGT. This CDR3 has 13 residues. The CDR3 here is CASSVDRTDTQYF. CDR3 sequence (DNA): TGTGCCAGCAGTGTCGATAGAACAGATACGCAGTATTTT.

The rearrangement joins TRBV18 to TRBJ1-5; weak D call: TRBD1 (5 bases). Trimming removed 1 base at V and 0 bases at J, with 13 bases between. The germline gives CDR1 KGHSH, CDR2 LQKENI. The CDR3 has 17 amino acids. CDR3 protein: CASSPQGRQYSNQPQHF. The CDR3 nucleotides read TGTGCCAGCTCACCACAAGGTAGACAGTATAGCAATCAGCCCCAGCATTTT. The full variable domain, completed using reference TRBV18 and TRBJ1-5, is NAGVMQNPRHLVRRRGQEARLRCSPMKGHSHVYWYRQLPEEGLKFMVYLQKENIIDESGMPKERFSAEFPKEGPSILRIQQVVRGDSAAYFCASSPQGRQYSNQPQHFGDGTRLSIL.

The chain combines TRBV9 with TRBJ2-2; TRBD2 agrees at 8 bases. Germline assignment: CDR1 SGDLS and CDR2 YYNGEE. The CDR3 extends over 19 amino acids. Germline trimming cut 0 bases from V and 0 bases from J; bases unmatched to any gene: 10. CDR3 in amino acids: CASSVVAWRGDSNTGELFF. The CDR3 DNA reads as TGTGCCAGCAGCGTAGTGGCTTGGCGGGGGGACTCGAACACCGGGGAGCTGTTTTTT.

The table lists this clone with a few counts. This rearrangement joins TRBV19 to TRBJ2-2, with 10 bases lining up with TRBD2. CDR1 and CDR2 (germline): LNHDA, SQIVND (reference sequence). J lost 0 bases, V lost 1 base, and 11 bases had no gene match. The length of the CDR3 is 20 residues. The CDR3 region is CASSIVSGLAGASNTGELFF. CDR3 coding DNA: TGTGCCAGTAGTATAGTATCAGGGCTAGCGGGGGCCTCGAACACCGGGGAGCTGTTTTTT.

The chain employs TRBV23-1 and TRBJ1-4; 7 nucleotides line up with TRBD1. TRBV23-1 is treated as an ORF (open reading frame) with a function not yet certain. There are 19 residues in the CDR3. Trimming cost V 6 bases and J 4 bases; bases outside gene matches: 20. In DNA, the CDR3 is TGCGCCAGCAGCCCTCTGGAAAATGACAGGGTCTGGAGTAATGAAAAACTGTTTTTT. It is translated as CASSPLENDRVWSNEKLFF.